A selection of T cell receptor beta chains follows, all from one sample in a study of blood T cell repertoires in COVID-19. Generated by immunoSEQ multiplex PCR, the TCRdb table keeps only in-frame clones and is missing some. The repertoire includes around 170,000 clones, 84% of them detected once, and roughly 15% sits in the top ten. The sample consisted of peripheral blood. These receptors came from a man aged 18-30 years with active or convalescent COVID-19. The CDR3 runs from the conserved cysteine through the conserved F or W. Fields, in order: J gene, V gene, D gene, clone size, CDR3 protein, CDR3 DNA. A D gene is named only where the DNA matches it firmly. Size tells how often a clone was seen (once, few, many) or the class of an expanded clone, and some rows leave it out.

TRBJ2-7	TRBV30	TRBD1	NA	CAWSPGNRGKTNHEQYF	TGTGCCTGGAGCCCGGGGAACAGGGGCAAGACGAACCACGAGCAGTACTTC
TRBJ2-1	TRBV21-1	NA	NA	CASSKSPVRESDEQFF	TGTGCCAGCAGCAAAAGTCCCGTCCGGGAGTCCGATGAGCAGTTCTTC
TRBJ2-7	TRBV7-2	TRBD1	NA	CASSSRTGVYEQYF	TGTGCCAGCAGCTCACGGACAGGGGTATACGAGCAGTACTTC
TRBJ2-7	TRBV19	NA	many	CASSPRSVGEQYF	TGTGCCAGTAGTCCCAGGTCCGTCGGAGAGCAGTACTTC
TRBJ2-7	TRBV5-4	NA	NA	CASSFQAAPYEQYF	TGTGCCAGCAGCTTCCAGGCAGCCCCCTACGAGCAGTACTTC
TRBJ2-7	TRBV7-9	TRBD2	NA	CASSRDSGGSYEQYF	TGTGCCAGCAGCCGGGATAGCGGGGGCTCTTACGAGCAGTACTTC
TRBJ1-3	TRBV7-2	NA	NA	CASSFLPRQLRSGNTIYF	TGTGCCAGCAGCTTCCTGCCGCGGCAGCTACGCTCTGGAAACACCATATATTTT
TRBJ2-5	TRBV5-4	TRBD1	NA	CASSPDRVLGETQYF	TGTGCCAGCAGCCCGGACAGGGTCCTTGGAGAGACCCAGTACTTC
TRBJ1-5	TRBV7-8	NA	NA	CASSSGNQPQHF	TGTGCCAGCAGTTCGGGCAATCAGCCCCAGCATTTT
TRBJ2-3	TRBV5-1	NA	NA	CASSVAGTRNTDTQYF	TGCGCCAGCAGCGTCGCCGGGACTCGAAACACAGATACGCAGTATTTT
TRBJ2-7	TRBV5-1	TRBD1	NA	CASSPRIRDRSSYEQYF	TGCGCCAGCAGCCCCCGCATCCGGGACAGAAGCTCCTACGAGCAGTACTTC
TRBJ2-3	TRBV5-1	NA	NA	CASSLETPRNTQYF	TGCGCCAGCAGCTTGGAAACACCGAGGAATACGCAGTATTTT
TRBJ2-2	TRBV11-2	TRBD1	NA	CASSSKQGARTGELFF	TGTGCCAGCAGCTCCAAACAGGGGGCGCGTACCGGGGAGCTGTTTTTT
TRBJ1-2	TRBV18	TRBD1	NA	CASSPDRANYGYTF	TGTGCCAGCTCACCGGACAGGGCTAACTATGGCTACACCTTC
TRBJ1-2	TRBV2	NA	NA	CASSEAGREFGYTF	TGTGCCAGCAGTGAAGCGGGGCGGGAATTTGGCTACACCTTC
TRBJ1-1	TRBV6-5	TRBD1	NA	CASSYQGATRSEAFF	TGTGCCAGCAGTTACCAGGGGGCTACTAGGTCTGAAGCTTTCTTT
TRBJ2-2	TRBV5-1	TRBD1	few	CASSSSTGGLTGELFF	TGCGCCAGCAGCTCTTCGACAGGGGGTTTAACCGGGGAGCTGTTTTTT
TRBJ2-2	TRBV14	NA	once	CASSQDLHRNTGELFF	TGTGCCAGCAGCCAAGATCTACACAGAAACACCGGGGAGCTGTTTTTT
TRBJ1-4	TRBV28	TRBD1	NA	CASSPRGEEANEKLFF	TGTGCCAGCAGCCCCAGGGGGGAGGAGGCTAATGAAAAACTGTTTTTT
TRBJ2-5	TRBV2	NA	NA	CASKRTIQETQYF	TGTGCCAGCAAGCGGACCATCCAAGAGACCCAGTACTTC
TRBJ1-1	TRBV2	NA	NA	CASSATGFTEAFF	TGTGCCAGCAGCGCAACAGGGTTCACTGAAGCTTTCTTT
TRBJ2-7	TRBV12-3/TRBV12-4	NA	NA	CASSLLYEQYF	TGTGCCAGCAGTTTACTATACGAGCAGTACTTC
TRBJ2-7	TRBV28	TRBD1	NA	CASSLSGTGMAEQYF	TGTGCCAGCAGTTTATCCGGGACAGGGATGGCCGAGCAGTACTTC
TRBJ2-1	TRBV28	TRBD2	NA	CASRPIAGDRNEQFF	TGTGCCAGCAGGCCCATAGCGGGAGATAGGAATGAGCAGTTCTTC